This paragraph reports one T cell receptor (beta chain). The sample belongs to a study of technical replicates of blood from a few donors. The CDR3 length is 16 residues. Per the germline V gene, CDR1 is LNHNV and CDR2 is YYDKDF (reference sequence). Trimming at V came to 0 bases and at J to 3 bases, leaving 5 bases not matched to a gene. Method: immunoSEQ multiplex PCR; TCRdb's copy keeps in-frame clones and lacks some. The sample has about 72,000 clones, nearly 97% seen once. The sample consisted of T cells isolated from PBMCs. This chain joins TRBV15 and TRBJ2-7; 10 bases match TRBD2. This sequence was found in a human donor in good health. CDR3 protein: CATSRDPSSGGYEQYF. The CDR3 DNA reads as TGTGCCACCAGCAGAGACCCCTCTAGCGGGGGCTACGAGCAGTACTTC. Filled out from reference TRBV15 and TRBJ2-7, the complete variable domain reads DAMVIQNPRYQVTQFGKPVTLSCSQTLNHNVMYWYQQKSSQAPKLLFHYYDKDFNNEADTPDNFQSRRPNTSFCFLDIRSPGLGDTAMYLCATSRDPSSGGYEQYFGPGTRLTVT.